This TCR beta chain was found in a study of shared clonotypes between healthy human individuals. The germline gives CDR1 KGHSH, CDR2 LQKENI. Deletions cut 3 bases from V and 6 bases from J, with 12 bases between. CDR3 length equals 15 residues. Produced via immunoSEQ multiplex PCR; TCRdb's table is partial and in-frame only. The sample lists 2 million to 2.5 million clones, approximately 96% seen once, with roughly 0.13% in the top ten. All donors qualified as healthy HIV-negative adults and had experienced no recent acute infections or vaccinations. About this clone itself: Its antigen is not identified.

Whole-study results and caveats: When naive CD4 clonotypes were compared across several donors, 4% to 6.5% were shared.

Sequences were obtained from naive CD4+ T cells sorted from blood. The sample's subset: CD45RA+ positively selected. The chain recombines TRBV18 with TRBJ1-6; D unresolved. The sequence was obtained from a man aged 18 to 30 in good health. The CDR3 DNA follows: TGTGCCAGCTCACCTGGACGCAACCTTAATTCACCCCTCCACTTT. This sequence encodes CASSPGRNLNSPLHF.